This T cell receptor beta chain was recorded in a study of cytomegalovirus exposure and HLA in healthy donors. Donors were nominally healthy when sampled, though unrecorded immune exposures were likely. Primers included in the PCR were 60 Vbeta and 13 Jbeta primers. Data came from immunoSEQ multiplex PCR; TCRdb stores just in-frame clones and leaves some out. The table includes some 140,000 clones, more than 75% detected once. Study outcomes and limitations: Several of the most significant clusters appeared, in a later analysis, to be linked to common viral pathogens. V- and J-gene trimming in TCR beta was tied to a missense DCLRE1C variant by an analysis performed later.

As regards this clone: Its target is not known.

CDR3 length: 15 amino acids. J was trimmed by 7 bases and V by 6 bases; bases with no gene match: 8. CDR1 LNHDA and CDR2 SQIVND come from the germline V gene (reference sequence). V usage is TRBV19 and J usage is TRBJ1-4; TRBD1 matches 10 bases. The source of this sequence is a woman under 40 in good health and CMV-seronegative. The sample was PBMCs. DNA of the CDR3: TGTGCCAGTAGCGACAGGGGGCATGTTCTTGAAAAACTGTTTTTT. Encoded protein: CASSDRGHVLEKLFF.